The present T cell receptor (beta chain) was sequenced within a study of vaccination and CD4 T cells after COVID-19. Points from the study as a whole: Detection of a median around 86% of reactive clones in convalescent patients was confined to the period after vaccination.

The treatment denotes: approximately nine-day PBMC culture with coronavirus spike peptide pools or control peptides (ViraFEST assay). CD4+ T lymphocytes from the unexposed donor were collected before the COVID-19 pandemic (2011-2018). Cells permitting, SARS-CoV-2 S/N and four cold-coronavirus spikes were tested on unexposed-donor CD4+ T cells. This clonotype was seen more than once but under ten times. Its target is unknown. The germline V gene encodes CDR1 SEHNR and CDR2 FQNEAQ (reference sequence). J lost 4 bases, V lost 4 bases, and 7 bases had no gene match. The CDR3 length is 15 residues. Researchers used the Oncomine TCR Beta short-read assay to sequence DNA from cultured CD4+ T cells. Someone extracted genomic DNA from cultured CD4+ T cells. TCRdb re-analysed the PCR reads in MiXCR, keeping a single row per CDR3 protein. The data contain 8,000 to 10,000 distinct CDR3 sequences, over 25% of them seen just once; the ten biggest clones take up roughly 25%.

The rearrangement links TRBV7-9 to TRBJ1-2, with 9 positions matching TRBD1. The specimen was CD4+ T cells from blood, cultured in vitro. The source of this sequence is a human donor in good health. The CDR3 spells CASSSLGQGFYGYTF. The CDR3 region has the DNA TGTGCCAGCAGCTCCCTGGGACAGGGATTCTATGGCTACACCTTC.